This is a list of T cell receptor beta chains from one sample in a study of T cell responses to AZD1222 COVID-19 vaccine. TCRdb's copy holds only in-frame clones and misses some; the assay was immunoSEQ multiplex PCR. Seen here are 90,000 to 120,000 clones, 80% to 90% observed once, and the top ten hold 6.6%. This sample comprised peripheral blood, obtained on day 0 of AZD1222 vaccination. The source of these receptors is an adult in good health. Each CDR3 is given with its conserved first and last residue. The order of the fields is J gene, D gene, clone size, V gene, CDR3 DNA, CDR3 protein. D genes are given only for firm matches. The size of a clone is reported for some rows only, either as once, few or many, or as a class for expanded clones.

j_call: TRBJ1-4
d_call: -
clone_size: -
v_call: TRBV7-2
cdr3_nt: TGTGCCAGCAGCCCAGGCCGGGCCCGTCTGTTTTTT
cdr3_aa: CASSPGRARLFF

j_call: TRBJ2-2
d_call: -
clone_size: -
v_call: TRBV25-1
cdr3_nt: TGTGCCAGCAGTCCAAGGGTTACCACCGGGGAGCTGTTTTTT
cdr3_aa: CASSPRVTTGELFF

j_call: TRBJ2-5
d_call: -
clone_size: -
v_call: TRBV4-3
cdr3_nt: TGCGCCAGCAGCCTAGTTTGGGGGATCCAAGAGACCCAGTACTTC
cdr3_aa: CASSLVWGIQETQYF

j_call: TRBJ1-1
d_call: TRBD1
clone_size: -
v_call: TRBV6-5
cdr3_nt: TGTGCCAGTGGACAGGGACATGAAGCTTTCTTT
cdr3_aa: CASGQGHEAFF

j_call: TRBJ2-5
d_call: TRBD2
clone_size: -
v_call: TRBV3-1/TRBV3-2
cdr3_nt: TGTGCCAGCAGCCAAGGAGGTCTAGCGGGAGGGCCCCGTGGTTTTGAGACCCAGTACTTC
cdr3_aa: CASSQGGLAGGPRGFETQYF

j_call: TRBJ1-4
d_call: -
clone_size: -
v_call: TRBV19
cdr3_nt: TGTGCCAGTACGGTAATTGTTGGGGAAAAACTGTTTTTT
cdr3_aa: CASTVIVGEKLFF

j_call: TRBJ2-2
d_call: TRBD2
clone_size: -
v_call: TRBV7-3
cdr3_nt: TGTGCCAGCAGCTTAGGGGCAGCGGGAGGGCGGACCGGGGAGCTGTTTTTT
cdr3_aa: CASSLGAAGGRTGELFF

j_call: TRBJ2-7
d_call: -
clone_size: -
v_call: TRBV6-5
cdr3_nt: TGTGCCAGCAAAAGGGCAGAAGATGTCTCCGAGCAGTACTTC
cdr3_aa: CASKRAEDVSEQYF

j_call: TRBJ1-5
d_call: -
clone_size: -
v_call: TRBV12-3/TRBV12-4
cdr3_nt: TGTGCCAGCAGTCCGCAGGGAGATCAGCCCCAGCATTTT
cdr3_aa: CASSPQGDQPQHF

j_call: TRBJ1-2
d_call: TRBD1
clone_size: -
v_call: TRBV7-3
cdr3_nt: TGTGCCAGCAGCTTAGGACAGGGAAACGGCTACACCTTC
cdr3_aa: CASSLGQGNGYTF

j_call: TRBJ2-5
d_call: -
clone_size: once
v_call: TRBV11-3
cdr3_nt: TGTGCCAGCAGCTTGGGGGCGGGGGAGACCCAGTACTTC
cdr3_aa: CASSLGAGETQYF

j_call: TRBJ2-5
d_call: -
clone_size: few
v_call: TRBV27
cdr3_nt: TGTGCCAGCAGTTCTAAACAAGAGACCCAGTACTTC
cdr3_aa: CASSSKQETQYF

j_call: TRBJ2-7
d_call: TRBD1
clone_size: -
v_call: TRBV18
cdr3_nt: TGTGCCAGCTCACGGGACAGCGACTACGAGCAGTACTTC
cdr3_aa: CASSRDSDYEQYF

j_call: TRBJ1-1
d_call: TRBD1
clone_size: -
v_call: TRBV11-3
cdr3_nt: TGTGCCAGCAGCGCAGACGGACAGGAGGGAAACACTGAAGCTTTCTTT
cdr3_aa: CASSADGQEGNTEAFF

j_call: TRBJ2-7
d_call: -
clone_size: -
v_call: TRBV23-1
cdr3_nt: TGCGCCAGCAGTCAATCTCCGGAGGGGGACGAGCAGTACTTC
cdr3_aa: CASSQSPEGDEQYF

j_call: TRBJ1-2
d_call: -
clone_size: -
v_call: TRBV28
cdr3_nt: TGTGCCAGCCTCCGGGGGAGGACGGGCGGCGGGGTGGGCACCTTC
cdr3_aa: CASLRGRTGGGVGTF

j_call: TRBJ2-7
d_call: TRBD2
clone_size: once
v_call: TRBV19
cdr3_nt: TGTGCCAGTAGTATACGCGGGACTAGCCTCTACACCTACGAGCAGTACTTC
cdr3_aa: CASSIRGTSLYTYEQYF

j_call: TRBJ2-6
d_call: TRBD1
clone_size: -
v_call: TRBV3-1/TRBV3-2
cdr3_nt: TGTGCCAGCAGCCAGGAGGACAGGGGGCGCGTCCTGACTTTC
cdr3_aa: CASSQEDRGRVLTF

j_call: TRBJ2-7
d_call: -
clone_size: -
v_call: TRBV19
cdr3_nt: TGTGCCACGGCAGGGACTCGCTACGAGCAGTACTTC
cdr3_aa: CATAGTRYEQYF

j_call: TRBJ2-1
d_call: -
clone_size: few
v_call: TRBV7-9
cdr3_nt: TGTGCCAGCAGCTTAGGGGGGACGGATGAGCAGTTCTTC
cdr3_aa: CASSLGGTDEQFF

j_call: TRBJ2-7
d_call: TRBD1
clone_size: -
v_call: TRBV3-1/TRBV3-2
cdr3_nt: TGTGCCAGCAGCCAAGATGGGACAGATGGGGAAAGCTCCTACGAGCAGTACTTC
cdr3_aa: CASSQDGTDGESSYEQYF

j_call: TRBJ1-4
d_call: -
clone_size: -
v_call: TRBV7-9
cdr3_nt: TGTGCCAGCAGCTTTTCACTCGACGGTTTCGGAGAAAAACTGTTTTTT
cdr3_aa: CASSFSLDGFGEKLFF

j_call: TRBJ1-5
d_call: -
clone_size: -
v_call: TRBV5-1
cdr3_nt: TGCGCCAGCAGCTTGGGGGGGAGCAATCAGCCCCAGCATTTT
cdr3_aa: CASSLGGSNQPQHF

j_call: TRBJ2-1
d_call: -
clone_size: -
v_call: TRBV5-5
cdr3_nt: TGTGCCAGCAGCTTGATTGCGGTGCCAGGTACCTACAATGAGCAGTTCTTC
cdr3_aa: CASSLIAVPGTYNEQFF

j_call: TRBJ2-3
d_call: TRBD2
clone_size: -
v_call: TRBV5-4
cdr3_nt: TGTGCCAGCAGCTTGGAACTAGCGGGAGACGTAGATACGCAGTATTTT
cdr3_aa: CASSLELAGDVDTQYF

j_call: TRBJ2-7
d_call: -
clone_size: -
v_call: TRBV19
cdr3_nt: TGTGCCAGTAGTGGGCCTCGAGGCAGGGACCGCTACGAGCAGTACTTC
cdr3_aa: CASSGPRGRDRYEQYF

j_call: TRBJ2-5
d_call: -
clone_size: -
v_call: TRBV7-2
cdr3_nt: TGTGCCAGCAGTATGGTGAGCCCAGAGACCCAGTACTTC
cdr3_aa: CASSMVSPETQYF

j_call: TRBJ1-1
d_call: TRBD1
clone_size: -
v_call: TRBV29-1
cdr3_nt: TGCACCGCGGGGGCAGGGGGCACTGAAGCTTTCTTT
cdr3_aa: CTAGAGGTEAFF

j_call: TRBJ1-6
d_call: -
clone_size: -
v_call: TRBV19
cdr3_nt: TGTGCCAGTAGCTCGAGGGAGAGTAATTCACCCCTCCACTTT
cdr3_aa: CASSSRESNSPLHF

j_call: TRBJ1-2
d_call: TRBD1
clone_size: -
v_call: TRBV28
cdr3_nt: TGTGCCAGCAGCACCCCGGGACAGGGACAATATGGCTACACCTTC
cdr3_aa: CASSTPGQGQYGYTF

j_call: TRBJ2-3
d_call: -
clone_size: -
v_call: TRBV29-1
cdr3_nt: TGCAGCGTTGAGATCGGTTCGCTGCTCGATACGCAGTATTTT
cdr3_aa: CSVEIGSLLDTQYF

j_call: TRBJ2-2
d_call: -
clone_size: -
v_call: TRBV5-1
cdr3_nt: TGCGCCAGCAGCTTAAGTGAGACAAGGACCGGGGAGCTGTTTTTT
cdr3_aa: CASSLSETRTGELFF

j_call: TRBJ1-6
d_call: TRBD1
clone_size: -
v_call: TRBV6-2/TRBV6-3
cdr3_nt: TGTGCCAGCAGTCGGGACAGGGGGCAATCACCCCTCCACTTT
cdr3_aa: CASSRDRGQSPLHF

j_call: TRBJ2-7
d_call: TRBD1
clone_size: once
v_call: TRBV10-3
cdr3_nt: TGTGCCATCAGTGAGTCGAATCCGGGACAGGGGGGCTACGAGCAGTACTTC
cdr3_aa: CAISESNPGQGGYEQYF

j_call: TRBJ2-7
d_call: -
clone_size: -
v_call: TRBV27
cdr3_nt: TGTGCCAGCAAGGACTATACAGCCTACGAGCAGTACTTC
cdr3_aa: CASKDYTAYEQYF

j_call: TRBJ1-2
d_call: -
clone_size: -
v_call: TRBV24-1
cdr3_nt: TGTGCCACAAGTGGTTGGGGGGGGGACGGATATGGCTACACCTTC
cdr3_aa: CATSGWGGDGYGYTF

j_call: TRBJ2-7
d_call: -
clone_size: once
v_call: TRBV18
cdr3_nt: TGTGCCAGCTCATCGGGACGGAAGACCTACGAGCAGTACTTC
cdr3_aa: CASSSGRKTYEQYF

j_call: TRBJ2-5
d_call: -
clone_size: -
v_call: TRBV24-1
cdr3_nt: TGTGCCACCAGTGACCCTGTGTCGGAGGGGGGGGGAGAGACCCAGTACTTC
cdr3_aa: CATSDPVSEGGGETQYF

j_call: TRBJ2-3
d_call: TRBD2
clone_size: -
v_call: TRBV9
cdr3_nt: TGTGCCAGCAGCGTAGGGGGCGGGAGGGCCATCACAGATACGCAGTATTTT
cdr3_aa: CASSVGGGRAITDTQYF

j_call: TRBJ1-1
d_call: TRBD1
clone_size: -
v_call: TRBV7-9
cdr3_nt: TGTGCCTTCAAGACAGGGGCTGAAGCTTTCTTT
cdr3_aa: CAFKTGAEAFF

j_call: TRBJ1-2
d_call: TRBD1
clone_size: -
v_call: TRBV7-9
cdr3_nt: TGTGCCAGCACCCTAGAGGGGGCGAGCGGCTACACCTTC
cdr3_aa: CASTLEGASGYTF

j_call: TRBJ2-1
d_call: -
clone_size: -
v_call: TRBV24-1
cdr3_nt: TGTGCCACCAGTGATCCATACTCAGAGTACAATGAGCAGTTCTTC
cdr3_aa: CATSDPYSEYNEQFF

j_call: TRBJ1-3
d_call: -
clone_size: -
v_call: TRBV28
cdr3_nt: TGTGCCAGCACCGAGGGGTTATCTGGAAACACCATATATTTT
cdr3_aa: CASTEGLSGNTIYF

j_call: TRBJ2-3
d_call: TRBD2
clone_size: -
v_call: TRBV5-1
cdr3_nt: TGCGCCAGCAGTGCGGGACTAGCGGGAGGGCCTACAGATACGCAGTATTTT
cdr3_aa: CASSAGLAGGPTDTQYF

j_call: TRBJ2-1
d_call: TRBD1
clone_size: few
v_call: TRBV10-3
cdr3_nt: TGTGCCATCAGTGACGGGACAGGGGACGCCAATGAGCAGTTCTTC
cdr3_aa: CAISDGTGDANEQFF

j_call: TRBJ1-5
d_call: TRBD1
clone_size: -
v_call: TRBV4-2
cdr3_nt: TGTGCCAGCAGCCAAGAAGGGGGACAGGGAAGGGCCAATCAGCCCCAGCATTTT
cdr3_aa: CASSQEGGQGRANQPQHF

j_call: TRBJ1-4
d_call: -
clone_size: -
v_call: TRBV7-2
cdr3_nt: TGTGCCAGCAGTCGGGGGGCAACTAATGAAAAACTGTTTTTT
cdr3_aa: CASSRGATNEKLFF

j_call: TRBJ2-2
d_call: -
clone_size: -
v_call: TRBV6-5
cdr3_nt: TGTGCCAGCAGGTCTGGGGTGGCCGGGGAGCTGTTTTTT
cdr3_aa: CASRSGVAGELFF

j_call: TRBJ1-5
d_call: TRBD1
clone_size: -
v_call: TRBV18
cdr3_nt: TGTGCCAGCTCTTGGACAGGGGAGAGTCAGCCCCAGCATTTT
cdr3_aa: CASSWTGESQPQHF

j_call: TRBJ1-5
d_call: -
clone_size: -
v_call: TRBV3-1/TRBV3-2
cdr3_nt: TGTGCCAGCAGCCAAGATCTCAATCAGCCCCAGCATTTT
cdr3_aa: CASSQDLNQPQHF

j_call: TRBJ1-4
d_call: -
clone_size: once
v_call: TRBV4-1
cdr3_nt: TGCGCCAGCAGCCAAGATCGGGGTTTTGCAACTAATGAAAAACTGTTTTTT
cdr3_aa: CASSQDRGFATNEKLFF